The clone carrying this TCR beta chain was seen many times. Its cognate antigen is unknown. The data were obtained in a study of T cells in Graves' hyperthyroidism and ophthalmopathy. The study's findings and limits: In blood, most of the thyroid clonotypes expanded above 0.001 were also present.

The CDR3 regions of TCR beta were amplified from RNA transcripts. With the HTBI primer set, the TCR CDR3 went through a first round of RT-PCR. TCRdb reprocessed the multiplex PCR reads via MiXCR and lists one record per CDR3 protein. The sample shows under 450,000 distinct CDR3 sequences, 15% to 18% of them seen only once. The CDR3 spans 12 residues. V was trimmed by 6 bases and J by 7 bases, leaving 13 bases between them. From germline, CDR1 is MNHNS and CDR2 SASEGT. The PBMCs were taken from over 9.5 ml of fresh peripheral blood. The sequence was obtained from a woman between 18 and 29 years old with Graves' hyperthyroidism. The chain links TRBV6-1 to TRBJ2-7; D is perhaps TRBD1 (6 bases). The sample consisted of blood. CDR3 amino acids: CASRTTGTEQYF. In DNA, the CDR3 is TGTGCCAGCAGAACTACCGGGACAGAGCAGTACTTC.